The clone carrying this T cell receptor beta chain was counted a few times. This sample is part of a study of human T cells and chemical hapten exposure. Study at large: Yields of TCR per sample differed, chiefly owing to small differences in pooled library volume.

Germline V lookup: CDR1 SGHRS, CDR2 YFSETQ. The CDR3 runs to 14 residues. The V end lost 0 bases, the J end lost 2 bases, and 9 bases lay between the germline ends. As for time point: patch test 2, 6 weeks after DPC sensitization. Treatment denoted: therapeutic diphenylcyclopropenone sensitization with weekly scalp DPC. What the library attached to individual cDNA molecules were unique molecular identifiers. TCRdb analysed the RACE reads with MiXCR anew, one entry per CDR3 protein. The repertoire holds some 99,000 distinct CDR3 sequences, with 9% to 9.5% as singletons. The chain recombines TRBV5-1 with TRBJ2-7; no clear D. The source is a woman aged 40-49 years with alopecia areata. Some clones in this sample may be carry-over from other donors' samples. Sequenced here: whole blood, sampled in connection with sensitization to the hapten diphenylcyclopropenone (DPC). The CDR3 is CASSLEGIPYEQYF. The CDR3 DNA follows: TGCGCCAGCAGCTTGGAGGGTATACCCTACGAGCAGTACTTC.